The rows below give T cell receptor beta chains drawn from one sample of a study of blood T cell repertoires in COVID-19. TCRdb's table, derived via immunoSEQ multiplex PCR, lists solely in-frame clones and lacks some. Altogether some 260,000 clones are present, approximately 79% being singletons, with the ten largest covering over 3%. Sequenced material: peripheral blood. These receptors were obtained from a woman aged 40 to 50 with active or convalescent COVID-19. Both conserved end residues are part of each CDR3.

J | V | CDR3
TRBJ1-5 | TRBV12-5 | CASGLETGGAGQPQHF
TRBJ1-1 | TRBV6-6 | CASRARDRLNTEAFF
TRBJ2-2 | TRBV27 | CASSLSGGARTGELFF
TRBJ1-4 | TRBV20-1 | CSASAGGKEKLFF
TRBJ1-2 | TRBV6-1 | CASSEFGGAAYGYTF
TRBJ1-5 | TRBV28 | CASSLSGQGFSNQPQHF
TRBJ2-5 | TRBV18 | CASSLNEETQYF
TRBJ1-3 | TRBV6-5 | CASSNDRGNTIYF
TRBJ1-1 | TRBV7-9 | CASSFDRLRAFF
TRBJ1-1 | TRBV29-1 | CSVDLRRGEAFF
TRBJ1-2 | TRBV7-2 | CASSSQSGLTSDGYTF
TRBJ2-5 | TRBV5-4 | CASSSSGGTQETQYF
TRBJ1-5 | TRBV6-5 | CASSYGGASNQPQHF
TRBJ2-2 | TRBV30 | CALGLGLLSNTGELFF
TRBJ2-6 | TRBV11-2 | CASSLGPQGSGANVLTF
TRBJ1-2 | TRBV5-1 | CASSFQGGGDGYTF
TRBJ2-7 | TRBV30 | CAWNRGLYEQYF
TRBJ1-3 | TRBV19 | CASSMLVYSGNTIYF
TRBJ1-2 | TRBV15 | CATSRERGPYGYTF
TRBJ2-1 | TRBV7-3 | CASSLKRTAREDNEQFF
TRBJ1-2 | TRBV6-5 | CASSYSSQGAGYTF